This T cell receptor (beta chain) derives from a study of sequential checkpoint blockade in melanoma. Study-level background: Both treatment sequences were followed by maintenance nivolumab.

Stated treatment: randomized to nivolumab then ipilimumab (arm A) or the reverse (arm B). Here immunoSEQ multiplex PCR was the method, and the copy in TCRdb shows in-frame clones only, minus some. In the table there are roughly 13,000 clones, roughly two thirds of which are singletons. J gave up 3 bases and V 8 bases, and 8 bases lay outside the gene matches. Germline CDR1 reads GTSNPN; CDR2 reads SVGIG (reference sequence). CDR3 length: 13 residues. The clonotype comes from a human donor with melanoma. The J gene is TRBJ2-7, the V gene TRBV30, with 9 bases aligning to TRBD1. Sequencing was performed on CD8+ T cells sorted from blood (inferred from file names), taken from a patient given nivolumab and ipilimumab in sequence. The CDR3 bases are TGTGCCGGAACCGGGACAGGGAGCTACGAGCAGTACTTC. Its translation: CAGTGTGSYEQYF. Full variable domain (missing parts from reference TRBV30 and TRBJ2-7): SQTIHQWPATLVQPVGSPLSLECTVEGTSNPNLYWYRQAAGRGLQLLFYSVGIGQISSEVPQNLSASRPQDRQFILSSKKLLLSDSGFYLCAGTGTGSYEQYFGPGTRLTVT.